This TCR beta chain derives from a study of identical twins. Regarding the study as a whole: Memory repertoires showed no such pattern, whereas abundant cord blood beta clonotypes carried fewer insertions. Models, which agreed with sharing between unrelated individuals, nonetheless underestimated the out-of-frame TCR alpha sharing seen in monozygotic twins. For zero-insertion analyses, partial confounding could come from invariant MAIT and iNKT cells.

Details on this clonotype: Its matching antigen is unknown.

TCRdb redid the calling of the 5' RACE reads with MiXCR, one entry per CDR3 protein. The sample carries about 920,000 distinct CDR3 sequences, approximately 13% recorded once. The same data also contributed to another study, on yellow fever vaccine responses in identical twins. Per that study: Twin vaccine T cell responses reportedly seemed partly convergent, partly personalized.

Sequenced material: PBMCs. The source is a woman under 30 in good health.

The CDR3 spells CASSLGQGVVYEQYF. For the CDR3, the DNA is TGCGCCAGCAGCCTTGGACAGGGGGTGGTCTACGAGCAGTACTTC. This rearrangement joins TRBV4-1 to TRBJ2-7; 10 bases fit TRBD1. CDR3 length: 15 residues. From germline, CDR1 is MGHRA and CDR2 YSYEKL. V lost 4 bases to trimming and J lost 3 bases; unmatched junction nucleotides: 6.